This T cell receptor beta chain was sequenced for a study of T cell changes during pregnancy in multiple sclerosis. TCRdb keeps only in-frame clones here, not all; method: immunoSEQ multiplex PCR. The sample consists of under 65,000 clones, around 94% of them appearing once. V lost 1 base and J 5 bases, leaving 9 bases between the germline ends. Per the germline V gene, CDR1 is SEHNR and CDR2 is FQNEAQ (reference sequence). This CDR3 has 14 residues. The receptor comes from a female donor with multiple sclerosis, enrolled in a pregnancy study. The material sequenced was CD8+ T cells from peripheral blood mononuclear cells, taken after pregnancy. V usage is TRBV7-9 and J usage is TRBJ1-5; D is unclear. The CDR3 DNA sequence: TGTGCCAGCAGCTTAGGGCGGTTTGATCAGCCCCAGCATTTT. This codes for CASSLGRFDQPQHF.